These 26 T cell receptor beta chains were sequenced from one sample in a study of cytomegalovirus exposure and HLA in healthy donors. Generated by immunoSEQ multiplex PCR, the TCRdb table keeps only in-frame clones and is missing some. Among roughly 200,000 clones, around nine tenths were seen once, and the ten largest hold around 7.2%. Sample: PBMCs. These receptors originate from a man aged 30 to 39 in good health and CMV-seropositive.

The V gene is TRBV5-6, the J gene TRBJ2-2; the D call may be TRBD1 or TRBD2 (5 bases each). V dropped 3 bases and J dropped 2 bases, with 8 bases sitting between them. The CDR3 is made up of 14 amino acids. Germline loops: CDR1 SGHDT, CDR2 YYEEEE. The CDR3 sequence: CASSWGTNTGELFF. The CDR3, as DNA: TGTGCCAGCAGCTGGGGGACCAACACCGGGGAGCTGTTTTTT.

This rearrangement joins TRBV5-1 to TRBJ2-1; D is perhaps TRBD1 (5 bases). The V end was cut by 4 bases, the J end by 5 bases, with 16 bases between. The CDR3 has 15 residues. Germline V lookup: CDR1 SGHRS, CDR2 YFSETQ. CDR3 region: CASSPARAANNEQFF. The CDR3 DNA reads TGCGCCAGCAGCCCGGCCAGGGCAGCTAACAATGAGCAGTTCTTC.

The chain employs TRBV7-9 and TRBJ1-1, with D unclear. CDR3 length: 15 amino acids. V lost 0 bases and J 2 bases, leaving 10 bases between the germline ends. CDR1 and CDR2 (germline): SEHNR, FQNEAQ (reference sequence). The CDR3 nucleotides read TGTGCCAGCAGCTTAGCGTCCAGTCCTAACACTGAAGCTTTCTTT. Amino acid sequence: CASSLASSPNTEAFF.

The J gene is TRBJ1-4, the V gene TRBV4-1; D ambiguous. V was shortened by 1 base and J by 0 bases, with 9 bases between the two germline ends. This CDR3 has 16 amino acids. From germline, CDR1 is MGHRA and CDR2 YSYEKL. CDR3 DNA: TGCGCCAGCAGCCAAGGTCGGGCCGCAACTAATGAAAAACTGTTTTTT. This gives the protein CASSQGRAATNEKLFF.

V is TRBV7-3 and J is TRBJ2-7; TRBD1 matches 8 bases. Looked up from germline, CDR1 is SGHTA and CDR2 is FQGTGA. This CDR3 is 15 amino acids long. Trimming cost V 1 base and J 6 bases; bases outside gene matches: 8. In nucleotides, the CDR3 is TGTGCCAGCAGCTTAAACGCAGGGGGCACGGGCGAGCAGTACTTC. It encodes CASSLNAGGTGEQYF.

V is TRBV12-5 and J is TRBJ2-6, with 7 bases fitting TRBD1. The CDR3 length is 21 residues. The V segment lost 3 bases and the J segment 0 bases; nucleotides outside the gene matches: 17. The germline gives CDR1 LGHNT, CDR2 FRNRAP. The CDR3 DNA follows: TGTGCTAGTGGTTTTCCCCCGTTAGGACAGGCGTTCCTCTCTGGGGCCAACGTCCTGACTTTC. Residues: CASGFPPLGQAFLSGANVLTF.

The rearrangement uses TRBV6-5 and TRBJ2-7; 8 bases map to TRBD1. V shed 6 bases, J shed 5 bases, and the junction held 6 bases outside the gene matches. The V gene's germline CDR1 is MNHEY and CDR2 SVGAGI. CDR3 length equals 13 residues. CDR3 amino acids: CASSPWTGNEQYF. The DNA for the CDR3 is TGTGCCAGCAGCCCCTGGACAGGGAACGAGCAGTACTTC.

The chain has TRBV25-1 and TRBJ2-7, with D perhaps TRBD1 (7 bases). Trimming shortened V by 2 bases and J by 2 bases, and 16 bases separated the two germline ends. In germline, CDR1 is MGHDK, CDR2 SYGVNS. The CDR3 is 16 residues long. The CDR3 is CASSETGDRAAYEQYF. The CDR3 DNA is TGTGCCAGCAGTGAAACGGGAGACAGGGCGGCCTACGAGCAGTACTTC.

The chain has TRBV4-1 and TRBJ2-5; possibly TRBD1 or TRBD2 for D (5 bases each). The CDR3 loop spans 15 amino acids. CDR1 is MGHRA and CDR2 is YSYEKL in the germline V gene. Between the trimmed V and J ends, which lost 0 bases and 5 bases, there was a span of 13 bases. The CDR3 loop reads CASSQDGDAAETQYF. The CDR3 DNA follows: TGCGCCAGCAGCCAAGATGGGGACGCAGCTGAGACCCAGTACTTC.

The chain combines TRBV11-2 with TRBJ2-3, with 12 positions matching TRBD2. The CDR3 is 15 amino acids. CDR1 and CDR2 from the germline V gene are SGHAT and FQNNGV. V lost 5 bases and J lost 5; bases outside the gene matches: 5. The CDR3 nucleotides read TGTGCCAGCAGCGTCCTAGCGGGAGGGGGAGATACGCAGTATTTT. This sequence encodes CASSVLAGGGDTQYF. The variable domain in full, with the rest retrieved from reference TRBV11-2 and TRBJ2-3, is EAGVAQSPRYKIIEKRQSVAFWCNPISGHATLYWYQQILGQGPKLLIQFQNNGVVDDSQLPKDRFSAERLKGVDSTLKIQPAKLEDSAVYLCASSVLAGGGDTQYFGPGTRLTVL.

V usage is TRBV29-1 and J usage is TRBJ2-2; 8 nucleotides line up with TRBD2. Trimming cost V 0 bases and J 7 bases; bases outside gene matches: 4. The CDR3 length is 14 residues. Germline assignment: CDR1 SQVTM and CDR2 ANQGSEA. The CDR3 here is CSVEDSGMGGELFF. DNA for the CDR3: TGCAGCGTTGAAGATAGCGGGATGGGCGGGGAGCTGTTTTTT.

The chain links TRBV5-4 to TRBJ2-2, with TRBD1 identical over 7 bases. The V and J ends lost 2 bases and 0 bases, in that order; junction bases with no gene match: 4. This CDR3 region has 16 residues. Germline-derived CDR1 and CDR2 are SGHNT and YYREEE (reference sequence). The CDR3 region is CASSFLGQTNTGELFF. The CDR3 nucleotides are TGTGCCAGCAGCTTCCTGGGACAGACGAACACCGGGGAGCTGTTTTTT.

For this clone: Distinct nucleotide sequences in the sample also encode this CDR3. The J gene is TRBJ2-1, the V gene TRBV5-1; 9 bases map to TRBD2. From germline, CDR1 is SGHRS and CDR2 YFSETQ. This CDR3 is 13 amino acids long. J was trimmed by 7 bases and V by 4 bases; bases with no gene match: 3. The CDR3 region is CASSLAGSNEQFF. Here the CDR3 DNA reads TGCGCCAGCAGCCTAGCGGGGTCAAATGAGCAGTTCTTC.

The genes are TRBV28 and TRBJ2-7, with 7 bases fitting TRBD1. Germline V CDR1 and CDR2: MDHEN, SYDVKM. The CDR3 is 14 residues long. With V trimmed by 2 bases and J by 2 bases, 3 bases remained unmatched. Here the CDR3 DNA reads TGTGCCAGCAGTTTAAGCCAGGGGGCCTACGAGCAGTACTTC. Translated: CASSLSQGAYEQYF. Full variable domain (rest looked up from reference TRBV28 and TRBJ2-7): DVKVTQSSRYLVKRTGEKVFLECVQDMDHENMFWYRQDPGLGLRLIYFSYDVKMKEKGDIPEGYSVSREKKERFSLILESASTNQTSMYLCASSLSQGAYEQYFGPGTRLTVT.

The chain couples TRBV6-5 to TRBJ2-7, with a possible D match to TRBD1 (5 bases). The ends were cut back, 0 bases at V and 3 bases at J, with 12 bases in the middle. The CDR3 loop spans 15 amino acids. Germline V lookup: CDR1 MNHEY, CDR2 SVGAGI. CDR3 in amino acids: CASSYSGGALYEQYF. CDR3 DNA: TGTGCCAGCAGTTACTCTGGTGGGGCACTCTACGAGCAGTACTTC.

The J gene is TRBJ2-2, the V gene TRBV28; no firm D call. Between the trimmed V and J ends, which lost 2 bases and 5 bases, there was a span of 9 bases. Germline CDR1 reads MDHEN; CDR2 reads SYDVKM. The length of the CDR3 is 14 residues. The DNA of the CDR3 is TGTGCCAGCAGTTTAGCACAGATTACCGGGGAGCTGTTTTTT. This codes for CASSLAQITGELFF.

The J gene is TRBJ2-6, the V gene TRBV19; 9 bases are a match to TRBD1. The CDR3 totals 16 residues. After removal of 7 bases from V and 0 bases from J, the junction contained 4 bases not matched to a gene. The germline CDR1 and CDR2 sequences are LNHDA and SQIVND (reference sequence). CDR3 DNA sequence: TGTGCCAGTACTTGGGACAGGGACTCTGGGGCCAACGTCCTGACTTTC. Its protein product is CASTWDRDSGANVLTF.

In nucleotides, the CDR3 is TGTGCCAGCAGTTCCAGCGGGAGCGCCGCCTACGAGCAGTACTTC. Amino acids: CASSSSGSAAYEQYF. This sequence joins TRBV6-5 and TRBJ2-7; 8 bases are a match to TRBD2. The CDR3 contains 15 residues. Losses at the gene ends were 4 bases for V and 2 bases for J; bases not matched to a gene: 7. Germline CDR1 is MNHEY and CDR2 is SVGAGI.

CDR3 sequence reads: CASNGQVQSGELFF. CDR3 bases: TGTGCCTCGAACGGACAGGTACAATCCGGGGAGCTGTTTTTT. The V gene is TRBV10-3, the J gene TRBJ2-2; 7 positions agree with TRBD1. This CDR3 spans 14 amino acids. The trim removed 11 bases at V and 6 bases at J, leaving 12 bases unmatched. The germline V gene encodes CDR1 ENHRY and CDR2 SYGVKD.

CDR3 region: CASSLLTETQYF. The CDR3 coding sequence is TGTGCCAGCAGCCTGCTGACGGAGACCCAGTACTTC. V usage is TRBV6-1 and J usage is TRBJ2-5; the D is unclear. The germline V gene encodes CDR1 MNHNS and CDR2 SASEGT. The length of the CDR3 is 12 residues. Trimming shortened V by 6 bases and J by 5 bases, and 10 bases separated the two germline ends.

This clone appeared a few times. The rearrangement joins TRBV19 to TRBJ1-6, with 7 bases identical to TRBD1. The junction had 6 bases not matched to a gene; V was cut back by 3 bases and J by 10 bases. This CDR3 region has 14 residues. CDR1 is LNHDA and CDR2 is SQIVND in the germline V gene (reference sequence). The CDR3 loop reads CASSIDRVGSPLHF. The CDR3 nucleotides read TGTGCCAGTAGTATCGACAGGGTTGGCTCACCCCTCCACTTT.

The chain combines TRBV13 with TRBJ2-7; 7 bases agree with TRBD2. CDR3 length: 15 amino acids. V lost 5 bases to trimming and J lost 2 bases; unmatched junction nucleotides: 9. Germline V gives CDR1 PRHDT, CDR2 FYEKMQ (reference sequence). The CDR3 here is CASSVRGGQTYEQYF. CDR3 coding DNA: TGTGCCAGCAGCGTTCGGGGAGGGCAGACCTACGAGCAGTACTTC.

This clone was counted a single time. The CDR3 region has the DNA TGTGCTAGTGGTTACCGAACCTACGAGCAGTACTTC. This gives the protein CASGYRTYEQYF. The V gene is TRBV12-5, the J gene TRBJ2-7; D not certain. Trimming stripped 4 bases from V and 2 bases from J, with 6 bases between. Germline V gives CDR1 LGHNT, CDR2 FRNRAP. The length of the CDR3 is 12 residues.

CDR3 DNA: TGCGCCAGCAGCCCGGATTTAAGGGGATCCGGAAACACCATATATTTT. Translation: CASSPDLRGSGNTIYF. This rearrangement joins TRBV5-1 to TRBJ1-3, with D possibly matching TRBD1 (5 bases). Germline V CDR1 and CDR2: SGHRS, YFSETQ. Trimming took off 4 bases at V and 4 bases at J, with 18 bases between the two ends. The CDR3 is 16 residues long.

Here the CDR3 reads CASSLGFVAGEQFF. In DNA form, the CDR3 reads TGTGCCAGCAGCTTGGGATTTGTAGCGGGTGAGCAGTTCTTC. The gene calls are TRBV5-6 and TRBJ2-1; 7 bases line up with TRBD2. The CDR3 covers 14 residues. Germline loops: CDR1 SGHDT, CDR2 YYEEEE. The V segment lost 0 bases and the J segment 9 bases; nucleotides outside the gene matches: 6.

This chain uses TRBV9 with TRBJ1-5; D not resolved. Trimming took off 0 bases at V and 0 bases at J, with 7 bases between the two ends. The CDR3 has 15 residues. CDR1 is SGDLS, CDR2 YYNGEE, per germline. The CDR3 reads CASSVGVASNQPQHF. The CDR3 DNA is TGTGCCAGCAGCGTAGGGGTGGCTAGCAATCAGCCCCAGCATTTT.